The source of this TCR beta chain is a study of patients and donors after allogeneic stem cell transplantation. TCRdb passed the RT-PCR reads through MiXCR, listing each CDR3 protein once. The table shows 100,000 to 130,000 distinct CDR3 sequences, with approximately 40% occurring only once. CDR1 and CDR2 (germline): LNHDA, SQIVND (reference sequence). Trimming took off 10 bases at V and 0 bases at J, with 10 bases between the two ends. The CDR3 runs to 13 residues. This clonotype was obtained from a human donor who was either an allogeneic HSCT recipient or a stem cell or donor lymphocyte infusion donor (not recorded which). It is not recorded whose cells these are; they may come from a transplant donor. The sequencing sample was made of blood, either unsorted or a sorted T cell fraction (not recorded which). The V and J genes are TRBV19 and TRBJ1-5; D is possibly TRBD1 (5 bases). The CDR3 nucleotides are TGTGCCACCTGGGGGTATAGCAATCAGCCCCAGCATTTT. Translating gives CATWGYSNQPQHF.